This T cell receptor beta chain emerged from a study of blood T cell repertoires in COVID-19. Study-wide background: The samples span acute and convalescent COVID-19 from the United States, Italy and Spain. The cDNA or gDNA used as material had been derived from T cells, B-cell-depleted T cells, or PBMCs.

In its sample, this clone was seen once. Per the study methods: Estimates of nucleated cell counts were drawn from the amplification of reference gene primers. TCRdb's copy holds only in-frame clones and misses some; the assay was immunoSEQ multiplex PCR. V and J calls and clone size are as listed in that table; D and trimming were resolved from the DNA. Seen here are over 300,000 clones, approximately 88% observed once, and the top ten hold approximately 1.2%. This CDR3 has 15 residues. From germline, CDR1 is SGHTS and CDR2 YDEGEE. V was cut by 8 bases and J by 2 bases, with 16 bases left in between.

Input material: peripheral blood. This receptor was taken from a man in his forties with acute or convalescent COVID-19. The V and J genes are TRBV5-8 and TRBJ2-2; D is unclear. The CDR3 protein is CARTFGIANTGELFF. Written as DNA, the CDR3 is TGTGCCAGGACATTTGGAATCGCTAACACCGGGGAGCTGTTTTTT.